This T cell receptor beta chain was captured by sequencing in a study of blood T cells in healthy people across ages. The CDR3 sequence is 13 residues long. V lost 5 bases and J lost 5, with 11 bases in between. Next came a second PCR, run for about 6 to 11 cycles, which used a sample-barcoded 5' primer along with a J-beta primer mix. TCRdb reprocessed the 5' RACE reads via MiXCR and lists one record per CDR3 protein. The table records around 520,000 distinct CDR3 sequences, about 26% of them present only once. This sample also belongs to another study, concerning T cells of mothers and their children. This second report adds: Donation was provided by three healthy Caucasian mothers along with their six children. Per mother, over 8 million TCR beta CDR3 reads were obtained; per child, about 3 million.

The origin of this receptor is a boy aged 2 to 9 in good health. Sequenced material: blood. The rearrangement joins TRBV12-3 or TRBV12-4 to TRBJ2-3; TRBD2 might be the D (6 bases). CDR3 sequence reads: CASSVGGLDTQYF. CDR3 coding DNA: TGTGCCAGCAGTGTCGGAGGGTTAGATACGCAGTATTTT.